Below, 26 T cell receptor beta chains from the same sample are listed, as sequenced in a study of Siglec-9 on CD8 T cells in melanoma. Assay: immunoSEQ multiplex PCR; the TCRdb copy retains only in-frame clones and omits some. The sample shows over 30,000 clones, 80% to 85% of them seen only once. The specimen sequenced was Siglec-9- CD8+ T cells sorted from blood. The receptors were sampled from a human donor in good health.

This sequence joins TRBV7-6 and TRBJ1-1; no clear D. There are 15 residues in the CDR3. V lost 3 bases, J lost 1 base, and 12 bases lay in between. Germline V gene sequence: CDR1 SGHVS, CDR2 FNYEAQ. CDR3 region: CASSLVGLGNTEAFF. The CDR3 DNA reads TGTGCCAGCAGCTTGGTAGGGTTGGGGAACACTGAAGCTTTCTTT.

The chain has TRBV27 and TRBJ2-2, with D tentatively TRBD2 (6 bases). The CDR3 contains 18 residues. V dropped 2 bases and J dropped 4 bases, with 20 bases sitting between them. Germline-derived CDR1 and CDR2 are MNHEY and SMNVEV (reference sequence). The CDR3 DNA sequence: TGTGCCAGCAGTTTAGTACGACTAGTAGCGGAGCTCACCGGGGAGCTGTTTTTT. Translation: CASSLVRLVAELTGELFF.

The rearrangement uses TRBV10-2 and TRBJ2-1; D may be TRBD2 (5 bases). V lost 4 bases and J 4 bases, leaving 11 bases between the germline ends. This CDR3 is built from 14 residues. Germline values: CDR1 WSHSY, CDR2 SAAADI. The CDR3 spells CASSVGSGYNEQFF. The CDR3 DNA follows: TGCGCCAGCAGTGTAGGAAGCGGTTACAATGAGCAGTTCTTC.

This rearrangement joins TRBV10-1 to TRBJ2-2; 10 bases line up with TRBD2. V trimming: 3 bases; J trimming: 4 bases; junction bases outside the gene matches: 2. CDR3 length: 15 amino acids. From germline, CDR1 is WNHNN and CDR2 SYGVQD (reference sequence). The CDR3 DNA follows: TGCGCCAGCAGTGATTGGACTAGCGGCACCGGGGAGCTGTTTTTT. Its translation: CASSDWTSGTGELFF.

The genes are TRBV30 and TRBJ1-5; tentatively, D is TRBD1 (6 bases). V dropped 0 bases and J dropped 4 bases, with 13 bases sitting between them. Germline V gene lookup returns CDR1 GTSNPN and CDR2 SVGIG (reference sequence). This CDR3 has 15 residues. The CDR3 DNA reads TGTGCCTGGAGTGTCTTTGGACAGAATAATCAGCCCCAGCATTTT. Translated: CAWSVFGQNNQPQHF.

A few counts support this clone. The chain carries TRBV4-1 and TRBJ1-1; tentatively, D is TRBD1 (5 bases). The CDR3 length is 15 residues. V shed 4 bases and J shed 8 bases, with 20 bases lying between them. Germline values: CDR1 MGHRA, CDR2 YSYEKL. The CDR3, as DNA: TGCGCCAGCAGCCTCCTCAGAGGGACGAAAAGGGAAGCTTTCTTT. It yields the protein CASSLLRGTKREAFF.

This clone was detected once. This chain uses TRBV6-5 with TRBJ2-5, with 10 bases matching TRBD1. Germline V gene data show CDR1 as MNHEY and CDR2 as SVGAGI. Germline trimming cut 5 bases from V and 2 bases from J; bases unmatched to any gene: 5. This CDR3 is built from 15 residues. DNA for the CDR3: TGTGCCAGCAGTCGGACAGGGGGTTTACAAGAGACCCAGTACTTC. Protein sequence: CASSRTGGLQETQYF.

J is TRBJ2-1 and V is TRBV27; D possibly corresponds to TRBD2 (6 bases). The germline V gene has CDR1 MNHEY and CDR2 SMNVEV (reference sequence). The CDR3 is 14 amino acids. The V and J ends lost 6 bases and 8 bases respectively, with 17 bases between them. CDR3 loop: CASSTLGEEDEQFF. The CDR3 coding sequence is TGTGCCAGCAGCACTCTGGGGGAGGAGGATGAGCAGTTCTTC.

The CDR3 reads CASSAGNGHPYGYTF. The CDR3 bases are TGTGCCAGCAGTGCGGGCAACGGCCACCCCTATGGCTACACCTTC. This chain joins TRBV25-1 and TRBJ1-2; D gene uncertain. V was cut by 4 bases and J by 4 bases, with 16 bases left in between. CDR1 and CDR2 (germline): MGHDK, SYGVNS. The CDR3 runs to 15 residues.

The genes are TRBV6-6 and TRBJ2-4; D could derive from TRBD1 or TRBD2 (6 bases each). CDR1 is MNHNY and CDR2 is SVGAGI in the germline V gene (reference sequence). Between the trimmed V and J ends, which lost 8 bases and 0 bases, there was a span of 14 bases. There are 15 residues in the CDR3. For the CDR3, the DNA is TGTGCCAGCTTTCAAGGGGGGTTAGCCAAAAACATTCAGTACTTC. Translation gives CASFQGGLAKNIQYF.

The V gene is TRBV7-6, the J gene TRBJ2-6, with 11 bases that match TRBD1. This CDR3 comprises 16 residues. In germline, CDR1 is SGHVS, CDR2 FNYEAQ. The V segment lost 4 bases and the J segment 4 bases; nucleotides outside the gene matches: 3. CDR3 loop: CASSYGQGAGANVLTF. The DNA of the CDR3 is TGTGCCAGCAGCTATGGACAGGGGGCCGGGGCCAACGTCCTGACTTTC.

The rearrangement links TRBV5-8 to TRBJ1-2; TRBD1 is a possible D gene (5 bases). The V end lost 2 bases, the J end lost 6 bases, and 17 bases lay between the germline ends. The CDR3 extends over 15 amino acids. Germline assignment: CDR1 SGHTS and CDR2 YDEGEE. CDR3 sequence (DNA): TGTGCCAGCAGCTTTATCCCGGGACTAATGGATGGCTACACCTTC. Its protein is CASSFIPGLMDGYTF.

The rearrangement joins TRBV6-1 to TRBJ2-3; maybe TRBD2 (5 bases). In germline, CDR1 is MNHNS, CDR2 SASEGT. V dropped 3 bases and J dropped 1 base, with 11 bases sitting between them. The CDR3 extends over 15 amino acids. The CDR3 DNA reads as TGTGCCAGCAGTGATTTCTTGCGGGGCACAGATACGCAGTATTTT. As protein: CASSDFLRGTDTQYF.

The chain couples TRBV7-6 to TRBJ2-5; no definite D call. Germline CDR1 SGHVS, CDR2 FNYEAQ. The CDR3 loop spans 13 amino acids. V lost 0 bases to trimming and J lost 9 bases, with 11 bases between them. The CDR3 is CASSLAIYGAQYF. In DNA, the CDR3 is TGTGCCAGCAGCTTAGCCATTTATGGGGCCCAGTACTTC.

The gene calls are TRBV10-2 and TRBJ1-1, with a possible D match to TRBD1 (5 bases). V dropped 0 bases and J dropped 4 bases, with 9 bases sitting between them. The CDR3 length is 14 residues. The germline V gene encodes CDR1 WSHSY and CDR2 SAAADI. CDR3 residues: CASSESRGFTEAFF. The CDR3 bases are TGCGCCAGCAGTGAGTCTAGGGGTTTCACTGAAGCTTTCTTT.

The gene calls are TRBV7-9 and TRBJ1-3; a possible D gene is TRBD1 (6 bases). CDR1 SEHNR and CDR2 FQNEAQ come from the germline V gene (reference sequence). With 3 bases removed from V and 0 bases from J, the gap between germline ends came to 9 bases. The CDR3 is made up of 15 amino acids. The CDR3 DNA follows: TGTGCCAGCAGCTTGGGGGCTTCCTCTGGAAACACCATATATTTT. Translating gives CASSLGASSGNTIYF.

This clone was seen a single time. This chain uses TRBV28 with TRBJ1-5; 7 bases are shared with TRBD1. CDR1 is MDHEN and CDR2 is SYDVKM in the germline V gene. V shed 4 bases, J shed 2 bases, and the junction held 11 bases outside the gene matches. The CDR3 has 17 residues. The CDR3 DNA reads as TGTGCCAGCAGTTCCTCAGGGGGGTCGGATGGCAATCAGCCCCAGCATTTT. This translates into CASSSSGGSDGNQPQHF. Drawing the rest from reference TRBV28 and TRBJ1-5, the complete variable domain is DVKVTQSSRYLVKRTGEKVFLECVQDMDHENMFWYRQDPGLGLRLIYFSYDVKMKEKGDIPEGYSVSREKKERFSLILESASTNQTSMYLCASSSSGGSDGNQPQHFGDGTRLSIL.

This clone was recorded only once. The gene calls are TRBV7-9 and TRBJ2-5, with D possibly TRBD2 on 6 matching bases. CDR3 size: 15 residues. The V gene lost 5 bases and the J gene lost 1 base, with 14 bases spanning the gap. In germline, CDR1 is SEHNR, CDR2 FQNEAQ (reference sequence). The CDR3 nucleotides are TGTGCCAGCAGCCACCCTACGGGACTCCAAGAGACCCAGTACTTC. It codes for CASSHPTGLQETQYF.

The CDR3 DNA is TGCGCCAGCAGCTTGGCCGCGGGGGGCACTGAAGCTTTCTTT. Residues: CASSLAAGGTEAFF. This chain joins TRBV5-1 and TRBJ1-1, with D possibly matching TRBD1 (5 bases). Germline V gene lookup returns CDR1 SGHRS and CDR2 YFSETQ. V was shortened by 0 bases and J by 4 bases, with 10 bases between the two germline ends. The CDR3 has 14 residues.

V usage is TRBV19 and J usage is TRBJ2-5; 8 nucleotides line up with TRBD1. In germline, CDR1 is LNHDA, CDR2 SQIVND (reference sequence). With 3 bases clipped from V and 7 bases from J, the junction kept 7 bases outside the gene matches. The CDR3 has 14 amino acids. The CDR3 is CASSIGTGQGTQYF. CDR3 nucleotide sequence: TGTGCCAGTAGTATCGGGACAGGCCAGGGGACCCAGTACTTC.

This chain joins TRBV10-3 and TRBJ2-2; D might be TRBD1 (5 bases). Germline CDR1 and CDR2: ENHRY and SYGVKD. V lost 6 bases, J lost 2 bases, and 16 bases lay in between. The CDR3 loop spans 16 amino acids. CDR3 amino acids: CAISLDTRENTGELFF. CDR3 nucleotides: TGTGCCATCAGCCTGGACACAAGGGAAAACACCGGGGAGCTGTTTTTT.

The chain recombines TRBV27 with TRBJ2-7, with a possible D match to TRBD2 (5 bases). V was shortened by 2 bases and J by 4 bases, with 18 bases between the two germline ends. The germline gives CDR1 MNHEY, CDR2 SMNVEV (reference sequence). CDR3 length: 16 residues. Here the CDR3 reads CASSLTARSLEYEQYF. CDR3 in DNA: TGTGCCAGCAGTTTAACAGCGAGGTCACTAGAGTACGAGCAGTACTTC.

The chain combines TRBV7-9 with TRBJ1-3; 7 bases match TRBD1. The junction had 17 bases not matched to a gene; V was cut back by 8 bases and J by 1 base. The CDR3 has 18 amino acids. From germline, CDR1 is SEHNR and CDR2 FQNEAQ (reference sequence). CDR3 amino acids: CASVRGGRGRYSGNTIYF. CDR3 nucleotides: TGTGCCAGCGTCCGAGGCGGCAGGGGGAGATATTCTGGAAACACCATATATTTT.

The V gene is TRBV29-1, the J gene TRBJ2-7; no definite D call. V was cut by 6 bases and J by 2 bases, with 14 bases left in between. The germline CDR1 and CDR2 sequences are SQVTM and ANQGSEA. The CDR3 contains 13 residues. Written as DNA, the CDR3 is TGCAGCGTCGCCCGAGACAACACCTACGAGCAGTACTTC. It encodes CSVARDNTYEQYF.

This chain links TRBV7-9 with TRBJ2-1; D ambiguous. The CDR3 consists of 14 residues. V was trimmed by 7 bases and J by 0 bases, leaving 10 bases between them. Germline V gene data show CDR1 as SEHNR and CDR2 as FQNEAQ (reference sequence). CDR3 sequence: CASMAEGSYNEQFF. The CDR3 DNA follows: TGTGCCAGCATGGCAGAAGGCTCCTACAATGAGCAGTTCTTC.

V usage is TRBV19 and J usage is TRBJ1-5, with TRBD1 identical over 11 bases. The V gene end was trimmed by 8 bases and the J gene end by 7 bases; junction bases not matched to a gene: 1. The CDR3 totals 12 residues. CDR1 is LNHDA, CDR2 SQIVND, per germline (reference sequence). Written as DNA, the CDR3 is TGTGCCAGTGGGACAGGGGGACAGCCCCAGCATTTT. Translating gives CASGTGGQPQHF.